Sequencing of this T cell receptor (beta chain) was carried out in a study of shared clonotypes between healthy human individuals (dated by TCRdb to between 2020 and 2021). In terms of the full investigation: The cohort included three men and two women between 18 and 49 years of age. Per donor, three plates each were used for CD4 naive and CD4 memory, two for CD8 naive, and one for CD8 memory. Libraries were prepared and TCR repertoires were sequenced by different laboratories using diverse techniques, in order to increase sequencing depth and limit assay-specific biases. To estimate repertoire size and how much clonotypes are shared between individuals, the study performed deep sequencing of blood TCR repertoires from 4 to 6 healthy adults. Between about 0.9 and 9 billion PBMCs per donor were obtained by leukapheresis. What the work shows at the level of the full study, not this receptor alone: Sharing across a few donors was observed for approximately 5% of naive CD4, over 3% of naive CD8, 2% to 2.5% of memory CD4, and about 0.4% of memory CD8 clonotypes. Sampling was restricted to blood, and TCR repertoires in tissues likely differ from the TCR repertoires found in blood. Based on pairwise subsampling, the degree of clonotype sharing among donors was expected to be affected by sequencing depth. Incomplete sequencing was indicated by rarefaction of sorted-subset datasets, despite the large sequencing depth. Because the study included only a small number of donors, the genetic and exposure-history diversity represented was limited. Naive subsets generally had larger estimated clonotype richness than memory subsets did. Compared with non-shared clonotypes, clonotypes shared by all four sorted-subset donors had higher generation probabilities.

Healthy HIV-negative adults with no recently reported acute infections or vaccinations were included as donors. All donors were Caucasian adults living in Nashville, Tennessee, USA. Magnetic negative selection was used to enrich CD4+ T cells, after which naive cells were positively selected on CD45RA and the negative fraction became the memory subset. Blood was collected by leukapheresis, and PBMCs were isolated by Ficoll-Histopaque density gradient centrifugation and then cryopreserved in liquid nitrogen vapor phase. Analytical flow cytometry was used to check the purity and quantity of each magnetically sorted T cell population. Genomic DNA was isolated from each sorted fraction and quantified by UV absorbance on a Nanodrop 2000c. As to this clone: The antigen it binds to is not known. Base qualities were left out, and no much larger clone turns up one base away.

Trimming costs V 4 bases and J 6 bases, and their ends lie 10 bases apart. Reading the germline V gene gives CDR1 SNHLY and CDR2 FYNNEI. Including cysteine and phenylalanine, the CDR3 has 13 amino acids. Solely the CDR3 DNA is kept, with 39 bases framed from the first base. TCR CDR3 regions were amplified from genomic DNA by multiplex PCR using the deep immunoSEQ assay. For each cell subset, the extracted genomic DNA was distributed evenly across all wells of several immunoSEQ 96-well plates, and each plate served as one replicate. For sorted subsets, roughly 200 ng of genomic DNA, equivalent to roughly 33,000 T cell genomes, went into each replicate PCR. The purified libraries were quantified using a Qubit 3.0 fluorometer, sized with a Bioanalyzer 2100, and then quantified again using the KAPA Library Quantification kit. Each immunoSEQ 96-well plate was sequenced on its own single-read 150-cycle Illumina NextSeq 550 flow cell. From the authors' description of their analysis: Because the immunoSEQ output held only junctional sequences and lacked quality scores, the filtering could not match the filtering applied to full-length reads. Sequences were annotated with PyIR, a Python wrapper for IgBLAST v1.9, using IMGT germline references to assign V/J genes and CDR3. Reads were filtered out if the reads had weak V/J assignments (E-value above 1e-6), no CDR3, stop codons, out-of-frame junctions, or ambiguous translated residues. V3J clonotypes were defined as sequences sharing the same inferred V gene, J gene, and CDR3 amino acid sequence. Percentage overlap between repertoires was computed as shared unique clonotypes divided by the size of the smaller repertoire. Three approaches were used to assess repertoire richness: RTK rarefaction, the Chao1 estimator, and Recon v2.1 estimates of unobserved clonotypes. Generation probabilities for all TCRbeta clonotypes obtained by the gDNA method from a handful of donors were computed using OLGA. Entries here come from immuneACCESS through TCRdb and include only in-frame sequences with V and J called. Some clones fail to appear in such tables; in the studies checked, an unresolved V gene covers under half of the shortfall, and the cause of the remainder is unknown. That table is the source of V, J and clone size, and D and trimming were worked out from the DNA. For this sample there are 850,000 to 1,100,000 clones; around three quarters appear just once. Roughly 0.9% of the sample is held by the ten biggest clonotypes.

This chain joins TRBV2 to TRBJ1-5, with the D gene not confidently named. The clonotype originates from a man aged 18 to 35 in good health. Some clones in this sample may be carry-over from other donors' samples. Sequenced: memory CD4+ T cells from PBMCs. Explained via the paper, the cell subset or site label denotes: CD45RA-negative fraction. The DNA sequence is TGTGCCAGCAGTGGCAGAGGGAGTCAGCCCCAGCATTTT. Translated, it gives CASSGRGSQPQHF.